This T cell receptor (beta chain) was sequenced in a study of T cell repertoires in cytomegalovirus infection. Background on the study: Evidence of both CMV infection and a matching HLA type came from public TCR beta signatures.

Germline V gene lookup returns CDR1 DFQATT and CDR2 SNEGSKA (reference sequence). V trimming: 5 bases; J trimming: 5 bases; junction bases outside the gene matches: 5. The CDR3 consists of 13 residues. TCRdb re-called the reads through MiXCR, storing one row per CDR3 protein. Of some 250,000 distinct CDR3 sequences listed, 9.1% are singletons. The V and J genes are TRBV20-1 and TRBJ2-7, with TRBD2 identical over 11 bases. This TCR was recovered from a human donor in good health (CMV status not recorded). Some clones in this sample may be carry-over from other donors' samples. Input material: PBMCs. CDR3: CSAALAGGHEQYF. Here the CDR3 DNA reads TGCAGTGCTGCTCTAGCGGGGGGCCACGAGCAGTACTTC.